The sequence of this TCR beta chain was determined in a study of shared clonotypes between healthy human individuals. Whole-study results and caveats: In having few donors, the study represented limited genetic and exposure-history diversity.

Participating donors were healthy, HIV-negative adults free of recent acute infections or vaccinations. This CDR3 comprises 14 residues. Per the germline V gene, CDR1 is PRHDT and CDR2 is FYEKMQ (reference sequence). Unmatched junction bases numbered 7, after V lost 7 bases and J lost 7 bases. With respect to this clone: Its antigen remains unidentified.

This table comes from immunoSEQ multiplex PCR, and its TCRdb copy is limited to in-frame clones, with some not included. The table includes about half a million clones, 70% to 85% detected once. This rearrangement joins TRBV13 to TRBJ2-3; 11 bases fit TRBD2. The sequenced sample consisted of PBMCs. This clonotype originated in a woman aged 40 to 50 in good health. Some clones in this sample may be carry-over from other donors' samples. CDR3 protein: CASTSTSGEYTQYF. The CDR3 nucleotides read TGTGCCAGCACCTCGACTAGCGGGGAGTATACGCAGTATTTT.